Below, 21 T cell receptor beta chains from the same sample are listed, as sequenced in a study of cytomegalovirus exposure and HLA in healthy donors. 60 Vbeta and 13 Jbeta primers were used in PCR. The table came from immunoSEQ multiplex PCR; TCRdb's copy has only in-frame clones and leaves some out. This table holds about 190,000 clones, roughly 80% found once. The sequencing sample was made of PBMCs. These receptors all stem from a young woman in good health and CMV-seropositive.

The rearrangement uses TRBV20-1 and TRBJ2-5; unclear D gene. This CDR3 has 11 residues. Germline CDR1 reads DFQATT; CDR2 reads SNEGSKA (reference sequence). The V and J ends lost 6 bases and 5 bases respectively, with 10 bases between them. The CDR3 region is CSAATPETQYF. Written as DNA, the CDR3 is TGCAGTGCCGCTACTCCGGAGACCCAGTACTTC.

The sample holds a few counts of this clone. The DNA is left out, because the CDR3 cannot be placed on it with certainty; the CDR3 is given as TCRdb lists it. The chain is built from TRBV28 and TRBJ2-4; no DNA check was done on the table's D call, TRBD1. Germline CDR1 and CDR2: MDHEN and SYDVKM. Counting both end residues, the CDR3 totals 16 amino acids. The CDR3 loop reads CASSSSGQGGKNIQYF.

V usage is TRBV27 and J usage is TRBJ2-1; a possible D gene is TRBD1 (6 bases). This CDR3 is built from 13 residues. Germline V lookup: CDR1 MNHEY, CDR2 SMNVEV (reference sequence). Trimming removed 7 bases from V and 9 bases from J, with 16 bases in between. CDR3 amino acids: CASTSATGSEQFF. For the CDR3, the DNA is TGTGCCAGCACTTCTGCCACAGGGAGTGAGCAGTTCTTC.

A few counts support this clone. This sequence joins TRBV29-1 and TRBJ2-5, with D perhaps TRBD2 (6 bases). The DNA end is a closer match to TRBJ2-7, so the J assignment may be wrong. Germline V gene sequence: CDR1 SQVTM, CDR2 ANQGSEA. The CDR3 consists of 12 residues. The CDR3 DNA follows: TGCAGCGTCCGCGGGACGGCCTACGAGCAGTACTTC. Residues: CSVRGTAYEQYF.

This sequence joins TRBV7-9 and TRBJ2-5; no firm D call. This CDR3 is built from 12 residues. V dropped 0 bases and J dropped 5 bases, with 4 bases sitting between them. Germline V gene lookup returns CDR1 SEHNR and CDR2 FQNEAQ (reference sequence). The CDR3 loop is CASSLAMETQYF. CDR3 DNA sequence: TGTGCCAGCAGCTTAGCTATGGAGACCCAGTACTTC.

For the CDR3, the DNA is TGTGCCAGCAGCTTACAATGGGCCTCAAACGAAAAACTGTTTTTT. Its translation is CASSLQWASNEKLFF. The V call is TRBV7-2, the J call TRBJ1-4, with unresolved D. The CDR3 consists of 15 residues. V was trimmed by 2 bases and J by 8 bases, leaving 15 bases between them. Germline loops: CDR1 SGHTA, CDR2 FQGNSA.

The V and J genes are TRBV28 and TRBJ1-4, with no clear D. Trimming left V 10 bases short and J 7 bases short, with 7 bases between. Germline V lookup: CDR1 MDHEN, CDR2 SYDVKM. CDR3 size: 10 residues. The CDR3 loop is CATSSEKLFF. The CDR3 region has the DNA TGTGCCACCTCTTCTGAAAAACTGTTTTTT. The whole variable domain, remainder taken from reference TRBV28 and TRBJ1-4, is DVKVTQSSRYLVKRTGEKVFLECVQDMDHENMFWYRQDPGLGLRLIYFSYDVKMKEKGDIPEGYSVSREKKERFSLILESASTNQTSMYLCATSSEKLFFGSGTQLSVL.

The V and J genes are TRBV27 and TRBJ1-6, with a tentative D call TRBD1 (5 bases). Trimming took off 2 bases at V and 10 bases at J, with 9 bases between the two ends. The CDR3 loop spans 13 amino acids. Germline-derived CDR1 and CDR2 are MNHEY and SMNVEV (reference sequence). The CDR3 region is CASSLTGESPLHF. CDR3 DNA sequence: TGTGCCAGCAGTTTAACGGGGGAATCACCCCTCCACTTT.

The chain is built from TRBV4-1 and TRBJ1-1, with 9 nucleotides matching TRBD1. Germline assignment: CDR1 MGHRA and CDR2 YSYEKL. This CDR3 comprises 15 residues. The trim removed 5 bases at V and 4 bases at J, leaving 8 bases unmatched. CDR3 sequence reads: CASSNPTGGGTEAFF. In DNA form, the CDR3 reads TGCGCCAGCAGCAACCCGACAGGGGGAGGCACTGAAGCTTTCTTT.

This chain uses TRBV9 with TRBJ2-3, with TRBD2 matching over 12 bases. The germline V gene encodes CDR1 SGDLS and CDR2 YYNGEE. This CDR3 is built from 19 residues. The trim removed 1 base at V and 2 bases at J, leaving 11 bases unmatched. CDR3 residues: CASSVRGGGLAGPTDTQYF. The CDR3 DNA follows: TGTGCCAGCAGCGTACGAGGGGGGGGACTAGCGGGCCCCACAGATACGCAGTATTTT.

This clone occurred once. This chain joins TRBV28 and TRBJ1-1; D perhaps matches TRBD1 (5 bases). This CDR3 spans 13 amino acids. CDR1 and CDR2 from the germline V gene are MDHEN and SYDVKM. The V and J ends lost 3 bases and 4 bases respectively, with 9 bases between them. The CDR3 region is CASSFLGPTEAFF. CDR3 DNA: TGTGCCAGCAGTTTTCTGGGGCCCACTGAAGCTTTCTTT.

V is TRBV5-1 and J is TRBJ2-5, with TRBD2 identical over 10 bases. This CDR3 spans 20 amino acids. Trimming took 0 bases from V and 4 from J; bases not matched to a gene: 18. Germline V gene data show CDR1 as SGHRS and CDR2 as YFSETQ. The DNA of the CDR3 is TGCGCCAGCAGCTTGGCCCGGGCTAGCGGGAGTATGTTGGTTGGAGAGACCCAGTACTTC. This gives the protein CASSLARASGSMLVGETQYF.

The chain joins TRBV6-5 to TRBJ2-1, with D perhaps TRBD2 (6 bases). From germline, CDR1 is MNHEY and CDR2 SVGAGI. The CDR3 runs 16 residues. Trimming took 2 bases from V and 4 from J, leaving 15 bases between them. The CDR3 protein is CASSYRAGTLYNEQFF. In DNA, the CDR3 is TGTGCCAGCAGTTACCGGGCCGGGACTCTTTACAATGAGCAGTTCTTC.

The chain couples TRBV7-9 to TRBJ2-7; a possible D gene is TRBD2 (6 bases). Germline-derived CDR1 and CDR2 are SEHNR and FQNEAQ (reference sequence). Trimming removed 5 bases at V and 6 bases at J, with 29 bases between. The CDR3 spans 18 residues. Here the CDR3 reads CASSPQPGRVAGRGEQYF. DNA for the CDR3: TGTGCCAGCAGCCCCCAACCGGGAAGGGTGGCGGGAAGAGGCGAGCAGTACTTC.

This sequence joins TRBV28 and TRBJ1-5; D might be TRBD1 (6 bases). Germline CDR1 and CDR2: MDHEN and SYDVKM. V was trimmed by 10 bases and J by 4 bases, leaving 20 bases between them. This CDR3 spans 15 amino acids. The CDR3 DNA sequence: TGTGCCATTAGAGGACAGCAAGGGGATAATCAGCCCCAGCATTTT. This sequence encodes CAIRGQQGDNQPQHF. Full variable domain (remainder filled in from reference TRBV28 and TRBJ1-5): DVKVTQSSRYLVKRTGEKVFLECVQDMDHENMFWYRQDPGLGLRLIYFSYDVKMKEKGDIPEGYSVSREKKERFSLILESASTNQTSMYLCAIRGQQGDNQPQHFGDGTRLSIL.

This clone appeared a few times. The chain recombines TRBV5-6 with TRBJ1-1, with TRBD1 matching 10 bases. Per germline, CDR1 SGHDT and CDR2 YYEEEE. CDR3 size: 19 residues. Trimming cost V 2 bases and J 1 base; bases outside gene matches: 14. The CDR3 region has the DNA TGTGCCAGCAGCTTCCCATTTCCCGGGACAGGGGAGAGGAACACTGAAGCTTTCTTT. Protein product: CASSFPFPGTGERNTEAFF.

This clone has just a few counts. This sequence joins TRBV6-1 and TRBJ2-3; D might be TRBD1 (5 bases). The germline gives CDR1 MNHNS, CDR2 SASEGT. Deletions cut 0 bases from V and 3 bases from J, with 10 bases between. The CDR3 runs 15 residues. As DNA, the CDR3 is TGTGCCAGCAGTGAAGCAAGGGGATCGACAGATACGCAGTATTTT. Translated: CASSEARGSTDTQYF.

This clone appeared a few times. The CDR3 coding sequence is TGCGCCAGCACCAAAGGACACAACCCTAGCACAGATACGCAGTATTTT. Amino acids: CASTKGHNPSTDTQYF. The rearrangement joins TRBV5-1 to TRBJ2-3; the D gene is possibly TRBD1 (5 bases). Germline assignment: CDR1 SGHRS and CDR2 YFSETQ. CDR3 length equals 16 residues. The ends were cut back, 6 bases at V and 0 bases at J, with 17 bases in the middle.

This rearrangement joins TRBV27 to TRBJ2-5, with D tentatively TRBD2 (6 bases). Deletions cut 3 bases from V and 5 bases from J, with 7 bases between. Germline CDR1 and CDR2: MNHEY and SMNVEV (reference sequence). The CDR3 has 12 amino acids. The CDR3: CASSFRGETQYF. The CDR3 bases are TGTGCCAGCAGTTTCCGGGGGGAGACCCAGTACTTC.

The chain couples TRBV2 to TRBJ2-1; 11 bases fit TRBD2. CDR3 length: 15 amino acids. The germline CDR1 and CDR2 sequences are SNHLY and FYNNEI. J lost 10 bases, V lost 2 bases, and 7 bases had no gene match. CDR3 residues: CASSEWLAGGEEQFF. CDR3 DNA sequence: TGTGCCAGCAGTGAATGGCTAGCGGGAGGAGAGGAGCAGTTCTTC.

V usage is TRBV13 and J usage is TRBJ2-5; 9 nucleotides align to TRBD1. The J call may not be correct, given that the DNA end is closer to TRBJ2-7. CDR3 length equals 15 residues. The germline gives CDR1 PRHDT, CDR2 FYEKMQ (reference sequence). The CDR3 is CASSPGTGSSYEQYF. CDR3 DNA: TGTGCCAGCAGCCCTGGGACAGGGAGCTCCTACGAGCAGTACTTC.